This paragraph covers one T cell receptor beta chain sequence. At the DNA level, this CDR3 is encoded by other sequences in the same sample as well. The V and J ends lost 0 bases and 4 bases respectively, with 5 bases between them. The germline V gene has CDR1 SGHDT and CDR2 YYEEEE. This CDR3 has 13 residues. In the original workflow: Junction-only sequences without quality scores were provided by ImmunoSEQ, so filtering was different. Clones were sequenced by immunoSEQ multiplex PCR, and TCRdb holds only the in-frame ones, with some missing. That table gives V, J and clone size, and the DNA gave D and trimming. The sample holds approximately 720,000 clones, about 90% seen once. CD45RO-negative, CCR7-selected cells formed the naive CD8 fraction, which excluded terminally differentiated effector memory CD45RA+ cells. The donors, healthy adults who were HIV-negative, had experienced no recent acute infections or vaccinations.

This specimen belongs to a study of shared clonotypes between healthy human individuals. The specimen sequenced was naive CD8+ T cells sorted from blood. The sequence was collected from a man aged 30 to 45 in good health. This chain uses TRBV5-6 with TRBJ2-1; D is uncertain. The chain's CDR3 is CASSLDDYNEQFF. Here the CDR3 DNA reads TGTGCCAGCAGCTTGGACGATTACAATGAGCAGTTCTTC.